In its sample, the clone carrying this TCR beta chain was seen a few times. What it binds is unknown. This sample's time point: newly diagnosed GD, antithyroid drugs for less than 3 months. Scientists built the TCR library using RNA that was extracted from PBMCs. Roughly 9 milliliters of peripheral blood were taken and placed in EDTA tubes. Germline V gives CDR1 MRHNA, CDR2 SNTAGT. With 0 bases removed from V and 10 bases from J, the gap between germline ends came to 9 bases. This CDR3 is 12 amino acids long. TCR beta libraries were built with iRepertoire HTBI primers and Arm-PCR of CDR3 regions. TCRdb fed the multiplex PCR reads into MiXCR, producing one record per CDR3 protein. This table has roughly 530,000 distinct CDR3 sequences, around 16% appearing once. The data originate from a study of regulatory T cells in long-lasting Graves disease. General study findings and limits: TCR diversity was lower in persistent than newly diagnosed Graves' disease.

The same sample was also used in a study of T cells in Graves' hyperthyroidism and ophthalmopathy. In that study: For Graves' hyperthyroidism to be stable, ophthalmopathy could not progress within 18 months.

The rearrangement uses TRBV6-4 and TRBJ1-1; no firm D call. This receptor was obtained from a woman aged 35-65 years with Graves disease. The sequencing used peripheral blood mononuclear cells (PBMCs), collected at new diagnosis, from a patient treated with antithyroid drugs. The CDR3 loop is CASSDSIGRAFF. DNA of the CDR3: TGTGCCAGCAGTGACTCGATCGGGCGAGCTTTCTTT.